These 15 T cell receptor beta chains were all obtained from the same sample, sequenced in a study of cytomegalovirus exposure and HLA in healthy donors. PCR amplification relied on 60 Vbeta primers (plus 13 Jbeta primers). Sequenced by immunoSEQ multiplex PCR; TCRdb stores in-frame clones only, minus some. The sample lists about 180,000 clones, 70% to 85% occurring once. Sequenced: PBMCs. Source of these receptors: a girl aged 2 to 9 in good health and CMV-seropositive.

The table lists this clone with a few counts. The chain links TRBV6-5 to TRBJ1-1; TRBD1 is a possible D gene (5 bases). This CDR3 is built from 13 residues. V was trimmed by 6 bases and J by 1 base, leaving 9 bases between them. Germline lookup yields CDR1 MNHEY and CDR2 SVGAGI. CDR3 sequence: CASRTGGNTEAFF. The CDR3 DNA is TGTGCCAGCAGGACGGGGGGGAACACTGAAGCTTTCTTT.

The CDR3 sequence is CASSITSGTDGELFF. CDR3 nucleotide sequence: TGTGCCAGTAGTATTACTAGCGGGACAGACGGGGAGCTGTTTTTT. The chain carries TRBV19 and TRBJ2-2; 10 nucleotides line up with TRBD2. CDR3 size: 15 residues. Trimming took 3 bases from V and 7 from J; bases not matched to a gene: 5. In germline, CDR1 is LNHDA, CDR2 SQIVND (reference sequence).

V usage is TRBV4-1 and J usage is TRBJ1-5, with D perhaps TRBD1 (5 bases). CDR1 is MGHRA and CDR2 is YSYEKL in the germline V gene. The CDR3 extends over 17 amino acids. V lost 0 bases and J lost 7, with 19 bases in between. The DNA of the CDR3 is TGCGCCAGCAGCCAAGATGGGGCCCCCTCCCACCGGCAGCCCCAGCATTTT. It is translated as CASSQDGAPSHRQPQHF.

This clone was detected only a few times. The rearrangement joins TRBV30 to TRBJ1-1; D is unresolved. This CDR3 is 15 amino acids long. The germline gives CDR1 GTSNPN, CDR2 SVGIG (reference sequence). Deletions cut 0 bases from V and 8 bases from J, with 19 bases between. CDR3 nucleotides: TGTGCCTGGAGTGTTTTAATGGCGGGCAGGTCAGAAGCTTTCTTT. Protein product: CAWSVLMAGRSEAFF. Drawing the rest from reference TRBV30 and TRBJ1-1, the complete variable domain is SQTIHQWPATLVQPVGSPLSLECTVEGTSNPNLYWYRQAAGRGLQLLFYSVGIGQISSEVPQNLSASRPQDRQFILSSKKLLLSDSGFYLCAWSVLMAGRSEAFFGQGTRLTVV.

This clone was seen a few times. The rearrangement joins TRBV5-1 to TRBJ2-2; possibly TRBD1 for D (6 bases). Per germline, CDR1 SGHRS and CDR2 YFSETQ. Deletions cut 4 bases from V and 4 bases from J, with 11 bases between. This CDR3 is built from 14 residues. CDR3 amino acids: CASSLDRSTGELFF. The CDR3 DNA reads TGCGCCAGCAGCCTTGACAGGTCCACCGGGGAGCTGTTTTTT.

The genes are TRBV11-2 and TRBJ2-5, with D unresolved. Germline CDR1 and CDR2: SGHAT and FQNNGV. There are 14 residues in the CDR3. Trimming cost V 2 bases and J 1 base, with 8 bases left between them. CDR3 protein: CASSLIGRQETQYF. The CDR3 DNA follows: TGTGCCAGCAGCTTAATTGGGCGCCAAGAGACCCAGTACTTC.

This clone was picked up a small number of times. The chain carries TRBV12-5 and TRBJ2-5; D may be TRBD2 (5 bases). Germline CDR1 LGHNT, CDR2 FRNRAP. The CDR3 totals 14 residues. Trimming stripped 5 bases from V and 5 bases from J, with 15 bases between. DNA of the CDR3: TGTGCTAGTGGTCTCACTAGATATGGGGAGACCCAGTACTTC. It specifies CASGLTRYGETQYF.

In this sample, this clone turned up a few times. V and J are TRBV4-1 and TRBJ2-1; D might be TRBD1 (5 bases). In germline, CDR1 is MGHRA, CDR2 YSYEKL. This CDR3 is built from 16 residues. With 2 bases removed from V and 1 base from J, the gap between germline ends came to 12 bases. Written as DNA, the CDR3 is TGCGCCAGCAGCCAACAAGCACAGGTATCCTACAATGAGCAGTTCTTC. It translates to CASSQQAQVSYNEQFF.

This chain connects TRBV11-1 to TRBJ2-7; a weak D match, TRBD2 (5 bases). CDR1 is SGHAT and CDR2 is FQDESV in the germline V gene (reference sequence). Between the trimmed V and J ends, which lost 5 bases and 3 bases, there was a span of 8 bases. The CDR3 loop spans 12 amino acids. As DNA, the CDR3 is TGTGCCAGCAGCCTCGGGGACTACGAGCAGTACTTC. Protein: CASSLGDYEQYF. The entire variable domain, with the rest obtained from reference TRBV11-1 and TRBJ2-7, is as follows: EAEVAQSPRYKITEKSQAVAFWCDPISGHATLYWYRQILGQGPELLVQFQDESVVDDSQLPKDRFSAERLKGVDSTLKIQPAELGDSAMYLCASSLGDYEQYFGPGTRLTVT.

V gene TRBV28 combines with J gene TRBJ2-3; TRBD2 agrees at 10 bases. The CDR3 runs 19 residues. Trimming removed 5 bases from V and 3 bases from J; junction bases left unmatched: 17. CDR1 MDHEN and CDR2 SYDVKM come from the germline V gene. This chain's CDR3 is CASSGLTMGSGRSTDTQYF. The CDR3 DNA is TGTGCCAGCAGTGGATTAACTATGGGTAGCGGGAGGTCAACAGATACGCAGTATTTT. The entire variable domain, with the rest obtained from reference TRBV28 and TRBJ2-3, is as follows: DVKVTQSSRYLVKRTGEKVFLECVQDMDHENMFWYRQDPGLGLRLIYFSYDVKMKEKGDIPEGYSVSREKKERFSLILESASTNQTSMYLCASSGLTMGSGRSTDTQYFGPGTRLTVL.

V and J are TRBV11-2 and TRBJ1-3; no clear D gene. Per germline, CDR1 SGHAT and CDR2 FQNNGV. The CDR3 sequence is 16 residues long. Trimming cost V 1 base and J 4 bases, with 14 bases left between them. CDR3 nucleotide sequence: TGTGCCAGCAGCTTAGTCCGAGGCCCGCTCGGAAACACCATATATTTT. Its translation is CASSLVRGPLGNTIYF.

V usage is TRBV19 and J usage is TRBJ2-7; TRBD2 matches at 7 bases. Losses at the gene ends were 5 bases for V and 8 bases for J; bases not matched to a gene: 15. This CDR3 spans 15 amino acids. Germline values: CDR1 LNHDA, CDR2 SQIVND (reference sequence). DNA of the CDR3: TGTGCCAGTAGTTTCCGTATCACGGGAGGATATCAGCAGTACTTC. Translation gives CASSFRITGGYQQYF.

The rearrangement links TRBV27 to TRBJ2-2; D might be TRBD2 (6 bases). V lost 5 bases to trimming and J lost 5 bases, with 15 bases between them. The germline gives CDR1 MNHEY, CDR2 SMNVEV (reference sequence). The CDR3 runs 15 residues. Here the CDR3 DNA reads TGTGCCAGCAGTCCTACGGGAGTTGGGACCGGGGAGCTGTTTTTT. Its translation: CASSPTGVGTGELFF.

V and J are TRBV10-1 and TRBJ2-1, with TRBD1 matching 9 bases. V shed 0 bases and J 6 bases; nucleotides not matched to a gene: 3. This CDR3 is 15 amino acids long. Germline CDR1 WNHNN, CDR2 SYGVQD (reference sequence). The CDR3 loop reads CASSESGTGFNEQFF. The CDR3 DNA reads as TGCGCCAGCAGTGAGTCGGGGACAGGGTTCAATGAGCAGTTCTTC.

This clone was recorded a few times. The rearrangement links TRBV2 to TRBJ1-1, with D unresolved. Trimming took 5 bases from V and 11 from J, leaving 15 bases between them. The V gene's germline CDR1 is SNHLY and CDR2 FYNNEI. The CDR3 loop spans 12 amino acids. The CDR3 loop is CASSWEASQAFF. In DNA form, the CDR3 reads TGTGCCAGCAGTTGGGAGGCCTCTCAGGCTTTCTTT. Variable domain in full (rest from reference TRBV2 and TRBJ1-1): EPEVTQTPSHQVTQMGQEVILRCVPISNHLYFYWYRQILGQKVEFLVSFYNNEISEKSEIFDDQFSVERPDGSNFTLKIRSTKLEDSAMYFCASSWEASQAFFGQGTRLTVV.